A single sample gave rise to the 14 T cell receptor beta chains below, sequenced in a study of lymphopenia after photon versus proton radiotherapy. The table came from immunoSEQ multiplex PCR; TCRdb's copy has only in-frame clones and leaves some out. This table holds around 160,000 clones, approximately 91% found once. The specimen comprised peripheral blood, sampled from a patient treated with photon-based radiotherapy. All receptors come from a man aged 45-65 years with gastric cancer.

The chain is built from TRBV5-4 and TRBJ2-1; 7 bases match TRBD1. The CDR3 runs to 15 residues. Per germline, CDR1 SGHNT and CDR2 YYREEE (reference sequence). The V gene end was trimmed by 3 bases and the J gene end by 4 bases; junction bases not matched to a gene: 7. The CDR3 DNA reads TGTGCCAGCAGCTCACAGGGGAGCAAATACAATGAGCAGTTCTTC. Encoded protein: CASSSQGSKYNEQFF.

The V gene is TRBV18, the J gene TRBJ2-5; D gene ambiguous. The ends were cut back, 2 bases at V and 1 base at J, with 5 bases in the middle. The germline V gene encodes CDR1 KGHSH and CDR2 LQKENI. The CDR3 has 13 amino acids. CDR3 bases: TGTGCCAGCTCACCAGGATTCCAAGAGACCCAGTACTTC. It specifies CASSPGFQETQYF.

This clone was counted only a few times. The chain employs TRBV5-1 and TRBJ2-3; 9 bases are shared with TRBD2. The ends lost 0 bases at V and 5 bases at J; junction bases unmatched: 7. CDR3 length: 16 amino acids. In germline, CDR1 is SGHRS, CDR2 YFSETQ. This CDR3 is CASSLVPSGVVDTQYF. CDR3 nucleotide sequence: TGCGCCAGCAGCTTGGTCCCTAGCGGGGTGGTAGATACGCAGTATTTT.

V is TRBV11-2 and J is TRBJ1-1, with a tentative D call TRBD1 (5 bases). Germline CDR1 and CDR2: SGHAT and FQNNGV. The CDR3 consists of 12 residues. Trimming removed 7 bases from V and 1 base from J, with 7 bases in between. CDR3 loop: CASKDRNTEAFF. For the CDR3, the DNA is TGTGCCAGCAAAGACAGGAACACTGAAGCTTTCTTT.

The J gene is TRBJ2-3, the V gene TRBV5-1, with 11 nucleotides matching TRBD2. The germline V gene encodes CDR1 SGHRS and CDR2 YFSETQ. The CDR3 covers 16 residues. The junction had 7 bases not matched to a gene; V was cut back by 3 bases and J by 4 bases. CDR3 sequence: CASSSGLAGVSDTQYF. CDR3 nucleotides: TGCGCCAGCAGCTCCGGACTAGCGGGCGTTTCAGATACGCAGTATTTT.

This clone was counted a few times. The same CDR3 also results from other DNA sequences found in this sample. This rearrangement joins TRBV29-1 to TRBJ1-1; D not certain. Trimming stripped 7 bases from V and 4 bases from J, with 4 bases between. Germline lookup yields CDR1 SQVTM and CDR2 ANQGSEA. The CDR3 has 9 amino acids. The CDR3 nucleotides are TGCAGCGCCGGCACTGAAGCTTTCTTT. Its translation is CSAGTEAFF.

The gene calls are TRBV9 and TRBJ2-7; 8 bases fit TRBD2. The CDR3 is 18 residues long. The junction had 16 bases not matched to a gene; V was cut back by 0 bases and J by 5 bases. Per the germline V gene, CDR1 is SGDLS and CDR2 is YYNGEE. The chain's CDR3 is CASSVVSGRRSGPHEQYF. The CDR3 bases are TGTGCCAGCAGCGTAGTGAGCGGGAGAAGGTCGGGGCCTCACGAGCAGTACTTC.

The V call is TRBV7-6, the J call TRBJ2-1; D is perhaps TRBD2 (6 bases). The germline V gene has CDR1 SGHVS and CDR2 FNYEAQ. The ends were cut back, 5 bases at V and 8 bases at J, with 25 bases in the middle. There are 17 residues in the CDR3. In DNA, the CDR3 is TGTGCCAGCAGCGTCTCGCATGCGGGAACTTTTGGGGATGAGCAGTTCTTC. Amino acid sequence: CASSVSHAGTFGDEQFF.

The chain couples TRBV28 to TRBJ1-2; D gene uncertain. Germline values: CDR1 MDHEN, CDR2 SYDVKM. Trimming removed 5 bases at V and 8 bases at J, with 12 bases between. This CDR3 has 12 residues. For the CDR3, the DNA is TGTGCCAGCAGTCTCCGACTTTCCGGCTACACCTTC. Protein product: CASSLRLSGYTF.

This sequence joins TRBV30 and TRBJ2-7; the D gene is possibly TRBD2 (6 bases). Germline values: CDR1 GTSNPN, CDR2 SVGIG (reference sequence). The CDR3 loop spans 13 amino acids. V lost 1 base, J lost 4 bases, and 11 bases lay in between. The CDR3 DNA is TGTGCCTGGAGTGACGGGAGCAGGTACGAGCAGTACTTC. This sequence encodes CAWSDGSRYEQYF.

The V call is TRBV29-1, the J call TRBJ2-7, with 14 bases aligning to TRBD2. CDR1 is SQVTM, CDR2 ANQGSEA, per germline. V was pared by 7 bases and J by 5 bases, with 4 bases of the junction left unmatched. The CDR3 is made up of 13 amino acids. CDR3 amino acids: CSALTSGRDEQYF. The CDR3 DNA follows: TGCAGCGCCCTGACTAGCGGGAGGGACGAGCAGTACTTC.

This clone was picked up a small number of times. The genes are TRBV6-1 and TRBJ2-7; D might be TRBD2 (7 bases). Germline V lookup: CDR1 MNHNS, CDR2 SASEGT. V dropped 6 bases and J dropped 5 bases, with 17 bases sitting between them. This CDR3 is built from 14 residues. The chain's CDR3 is CASRSRGAVHEQYF. The CDR3 bases are TGTGCCAGCAGAAGCCGGGGGGCGGTCCACGAGCAGTACTTC.

This rearrangement joins TRBV30 to TRBJ1-5; tentative D call: TRBD1 (6 bases). The CDR3 loop spans 15 amino acids. Germline V gives CDR1 GTSNPN, CDR2 SVGIG (reference sequence). Trimming removed 2 bases from V and 0 bases from J, with 11 bases in between. CDR3 DNA: TGTGCCTGGAGTCCCGGGACATCTAGCAATCAGCCCCAGCATTTT. This sequence encodes CAWSPGTSSNQPQHF. Full variable domain (outside the CDR3, taken from reference TRBV30 and TRBJ1-5): SQTIHQWPATLVQPVGSPLSLECTVEGTSNPNLYWYRQAAGRGLQLLFYSVGIGQISSEVPQNLSASRPQDRQFILSSKKLLLSDSGFYLCAWSPGTSSNQPQHFGDGTRLSIL.

The rearrangement links TRBV10-3 to TRBJ1-1; possible D gene TRBD1, 5 bases. V was shortened by 4 bases and J by 4 bases, with 7 bases between the two germline ends. This CDR3 has 12 amino acids. From germline, CDR1 is ENHRY and CDR2 SYGVKD. The CDR3 loop is CAISGQGTEAFF. In nucleotides, the CDR3 is TGTGCCATCAGTGGGCAGGGCACTGAAGCTTTCTTT.